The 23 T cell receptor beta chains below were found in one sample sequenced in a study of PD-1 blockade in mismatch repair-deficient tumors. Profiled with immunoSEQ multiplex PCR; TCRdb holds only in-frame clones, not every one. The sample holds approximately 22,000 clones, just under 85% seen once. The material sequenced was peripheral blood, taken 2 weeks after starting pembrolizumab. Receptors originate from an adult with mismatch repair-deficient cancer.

The CDR3 DNA reads as TGTGCCAGCAGCTTGGGGACAGGGGTTGGCGGCTACACCTTC. As protein: CASSLGTGVGGYTF. J is TRBJ1-2 and V is TRBV5-4; 9 bases fit TRBD1. The V gene's germline CDR1 is SGHNT and CDR2 YYREEE (reference sequence). The CDR3 has 14 residues. After removal of 0 bases from V and 8 bases from J, the junction contained 5 bases not matched to a gene.

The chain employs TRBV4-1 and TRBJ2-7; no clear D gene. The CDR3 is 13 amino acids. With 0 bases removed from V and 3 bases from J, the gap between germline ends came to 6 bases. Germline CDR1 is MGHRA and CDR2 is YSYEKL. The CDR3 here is CASSQDRNYEQYF. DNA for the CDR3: TGCGCCAGCAGCCAAGATAGGAACTACGAGCAGTACTTC.

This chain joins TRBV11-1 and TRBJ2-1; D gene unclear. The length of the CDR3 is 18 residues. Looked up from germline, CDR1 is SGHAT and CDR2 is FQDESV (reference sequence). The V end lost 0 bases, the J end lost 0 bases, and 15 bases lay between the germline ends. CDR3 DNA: TGTGCCAGCAGCTTAGCAGGAACACGGACCCGCTCCTACAATGAGCAGTTCTTC. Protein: CASSLAGTRTRSYNEQFF.

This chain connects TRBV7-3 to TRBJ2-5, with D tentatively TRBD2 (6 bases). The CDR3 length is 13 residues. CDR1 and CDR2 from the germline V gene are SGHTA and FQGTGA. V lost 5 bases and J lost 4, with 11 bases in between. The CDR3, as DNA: TGTGCCAGCAGCGGAGGGCCGCGAGAGACCCAGTACTTC. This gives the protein CASSGGPRETQYF.

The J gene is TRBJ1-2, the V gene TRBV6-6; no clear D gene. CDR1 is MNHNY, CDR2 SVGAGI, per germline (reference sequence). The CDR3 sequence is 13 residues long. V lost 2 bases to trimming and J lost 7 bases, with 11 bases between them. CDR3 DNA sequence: TGTGCCAGCAGTTACGCTCTAGGGAGTGGCTACACCTTC. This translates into CASSYALGSGYTF.

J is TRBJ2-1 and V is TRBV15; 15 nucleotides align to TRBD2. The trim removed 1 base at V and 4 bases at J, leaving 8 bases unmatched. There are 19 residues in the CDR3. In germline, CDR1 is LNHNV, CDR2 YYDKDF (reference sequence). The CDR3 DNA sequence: TGTGCCACCAGCAGAGGGCCCGGGACTAGCGGGAGGTTGTACAATGAGCAGTTCTTC. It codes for CATSRGPGTSGRLYNEQFF.

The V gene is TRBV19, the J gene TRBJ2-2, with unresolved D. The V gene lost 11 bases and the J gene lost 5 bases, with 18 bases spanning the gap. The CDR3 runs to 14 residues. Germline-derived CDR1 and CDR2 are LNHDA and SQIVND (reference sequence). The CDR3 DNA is TGTGCCTCGGCCGGGCCCGGTGGGACCGGGGAGCTGTTTTTT. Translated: CASAGPGGTGELFF.

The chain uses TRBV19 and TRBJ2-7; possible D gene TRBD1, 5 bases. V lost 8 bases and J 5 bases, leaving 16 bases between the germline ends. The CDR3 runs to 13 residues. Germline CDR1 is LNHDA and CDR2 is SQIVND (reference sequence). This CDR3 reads CASRPTGLHEQYF. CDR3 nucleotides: TGTGCCAGTCGTCCTACAGGTTTACACGAGCAGTACTTC.

In DNA form, the CDR3 reads TGTGCCAGCAGCACGGCGGGCCAGGGTCGGGCGTACGAGCAGTACTTC. Encoded protein: CASSTAGQGRAYEQYF. The chain recombines TRBV21-1 with TRBJ2-7. TRBV21-1 is listed as a pseudogene. CDR3 length: 16 residues.

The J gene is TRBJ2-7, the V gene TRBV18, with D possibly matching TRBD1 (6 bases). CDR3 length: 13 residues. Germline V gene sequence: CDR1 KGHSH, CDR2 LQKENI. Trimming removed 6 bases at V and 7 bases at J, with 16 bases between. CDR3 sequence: CASSRTGLEEQYF. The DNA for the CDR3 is TGTGCCAGCTCCCGCACAGGGCTGGAGGAGCAGTACTTC. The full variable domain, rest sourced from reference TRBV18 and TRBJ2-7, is NAGVMQNPRHLVRRRGQEARLRCSPMKGHSHVYWYRQLPEEGLKFMVYLQKENIIDESGMPKERFSAEFPKEGPSILRIQQVVRGDSAAYFCASSRTGLEEQYFGPGTRLTVT.

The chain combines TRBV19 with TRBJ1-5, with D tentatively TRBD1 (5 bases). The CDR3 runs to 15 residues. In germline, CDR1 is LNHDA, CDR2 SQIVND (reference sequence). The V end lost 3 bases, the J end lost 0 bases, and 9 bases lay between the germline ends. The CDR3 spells CASSIRTHSNQPQHF. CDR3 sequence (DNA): TGTGCCAGTAGTATCAGGACACATAGCAATCAGCCCCAGCATTTT.

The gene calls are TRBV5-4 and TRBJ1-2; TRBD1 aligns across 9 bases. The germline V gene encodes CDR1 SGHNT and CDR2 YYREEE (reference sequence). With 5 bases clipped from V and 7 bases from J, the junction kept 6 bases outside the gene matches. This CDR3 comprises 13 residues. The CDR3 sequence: CASRKTGGRGYTF. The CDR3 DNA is TGTGCCAGCAGAAAGACAGGGGGTCGTGGCTACACCTTC.

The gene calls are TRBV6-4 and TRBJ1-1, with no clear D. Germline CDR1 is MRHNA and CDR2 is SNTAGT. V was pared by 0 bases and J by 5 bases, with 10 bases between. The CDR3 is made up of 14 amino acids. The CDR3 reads CASSDSSRGTEAFF. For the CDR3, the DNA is TGTGCCAGCAGTGACTCGTCCCGAGGAACTGAAGCTTTCTTT.

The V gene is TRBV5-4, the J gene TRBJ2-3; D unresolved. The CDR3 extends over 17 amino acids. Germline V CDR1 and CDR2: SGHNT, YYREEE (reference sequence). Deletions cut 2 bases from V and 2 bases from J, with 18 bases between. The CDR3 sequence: CASSFPRSGIATDTQYF. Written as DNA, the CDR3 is TGTGCCAGCAGCTTCCCCCGGAGTGGGATTGCCACAGATACGCAGTATTTT.

The CDR3 DNA is TGTGCCAGCAGCTTAGGAACAGGGACTGGGGCCAACGTCCTGACTTTC. It is translated as CASSLGTGTGANVLTF. The chain has TRBV7-2 and TRBJ2-6; TRBD1 might be the D (6 bases). The CDR3 consists of 16 residues. V lost 1 base and J 2 bases, leaving 9 bases between the germline ends. The germline V gene encodes CDR1 SGHTA and CDR2 FQGNSA.

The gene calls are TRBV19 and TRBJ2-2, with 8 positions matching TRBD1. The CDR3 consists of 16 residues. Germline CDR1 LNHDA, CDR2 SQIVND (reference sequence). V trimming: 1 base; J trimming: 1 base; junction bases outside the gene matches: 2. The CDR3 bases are TGTGCCAGTAGTATAGTCGGGACAGGGAACACCGGGGAGCTGTTTTTT. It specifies CASSIVGTGNTGELFF.

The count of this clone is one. The CDR3 nucleotides are TGTGCCAGCAGTGAAGCGCTGGCAGGGGGGGGCTACGAGCAGTACTTC. Translated: CASSEALAGGGYEQYF. V is TRBV6-1 and J is TRBJ2-7; D possibly uses TRBD1 or TRBD2 (7 bases each). V was pared by 0 bases and J by 3 bases, with 15 bases between. Looked up from germline, CDR1 is MNHNS and CDR2 is SASEGT. There are 16 residues in the CDR3.

The CDR3 loop is CASSRQQGSGANVLTF. CDR3 sequence (DNA): TGTGCCAGCTCACGGCAGCAGGGGTCTGGGGCCAACGTCCTGACTTTC. This chain uses TRBV18 with TRBJ2-6, with a possible D match to TRBD1 (6 bases). This CDR3 spans 16 amino acids. Germline assignment: CDR1 KGHSH and CDR2 LQKENI. V was shortened by 4 bases and J by 1 base, with 11 bases between the two germline ends. The full variable domain, with the rest looked up from reference TRBV18 and TRBJ2-6, is NAGVMQNPRHLVRRRGQEARLRCSPMKGHSHVYWYRQLPEEGLKFMVYLQKENIIDESGMPKERFSAEFPKEGPSILRIQQVVRGDSAAYFCASSRQQGSGANVLTFGAGSRLTVL.

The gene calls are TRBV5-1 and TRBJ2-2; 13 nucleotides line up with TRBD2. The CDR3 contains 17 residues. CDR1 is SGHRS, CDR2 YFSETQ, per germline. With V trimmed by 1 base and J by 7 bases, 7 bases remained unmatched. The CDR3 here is CASSLRTSGSSSGELFF. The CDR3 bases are TGCGCCAGCAGCTTGAGGACTAGCGGGAGTAGTAGCGGGGAGCTGTTTTTT.

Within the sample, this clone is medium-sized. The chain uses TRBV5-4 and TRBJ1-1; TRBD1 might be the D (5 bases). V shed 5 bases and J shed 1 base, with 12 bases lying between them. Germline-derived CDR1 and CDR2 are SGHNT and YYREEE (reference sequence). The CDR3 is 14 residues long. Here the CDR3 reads CASRLGRENTEAFF. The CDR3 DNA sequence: TGTGCCAGCAGACTGGGGCGGGAGAACACTGAAGCTTTCTTT.

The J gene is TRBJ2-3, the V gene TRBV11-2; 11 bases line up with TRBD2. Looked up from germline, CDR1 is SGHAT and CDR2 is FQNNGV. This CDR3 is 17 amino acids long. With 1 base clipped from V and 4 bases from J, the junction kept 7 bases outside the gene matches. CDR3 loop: CASSLGASGRPADTQYF. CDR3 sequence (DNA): TGTGCCAGCAGCTTAGGGGCTAGCGGGAGGCCGGCAGATACGCAGTATTTT. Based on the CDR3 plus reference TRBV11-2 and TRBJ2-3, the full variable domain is EAGVAQSPRYKIIEKRQSVAFWCNPISGHATLYWYQQILGQGPKLLIQFQNNGVVDDSQLPKDRFSAERLKGVDSTLKIQPAKLEDSAVYLCASSLGASGRPADTQYFGPGTRLTVL.

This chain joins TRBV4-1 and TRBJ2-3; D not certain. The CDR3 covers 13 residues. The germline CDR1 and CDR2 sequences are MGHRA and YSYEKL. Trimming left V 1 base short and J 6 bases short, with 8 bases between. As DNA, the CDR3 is TGCGCCAGCAGCCAAGTAGGACGGGATACGCAGTATTTT. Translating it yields CASSQVGRDTQYF.

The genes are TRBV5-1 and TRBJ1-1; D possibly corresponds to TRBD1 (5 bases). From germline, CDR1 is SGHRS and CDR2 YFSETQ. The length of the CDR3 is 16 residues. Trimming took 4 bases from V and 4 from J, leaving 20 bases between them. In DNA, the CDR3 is TGCGCCAGCAGCCCCCGGGCCTCAGGGACCATCACTGAAGCTTTCTTT. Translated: CASSPRASGTITEAFF.